This T cell receptor (beta chain) was recovered during a study of cytomegalovirus exposure and HLA in healthy donors. Study-level points and caveats: As a later analysis showed, several of the most significant clusters appeared to be linked to common viral pathogens.

Unmatched junction bases numbered 9, after V lost 1 base and J lost 4 bases. CDR1 is SGDLS, CDR2 YYNGEE, per germline. This CDR3 region has 18 residues. PCR used 60 Vbeta primers and 13 Jbeta primers. Generated by immunoSEQ multiplex PCR, the TCRdb table keeps only in-frame clones and is missing some. In the table there are approximately 190,000 clones, more than 75% of which are singletons. Worth noting for this clone: Antigen specificity is unknown.

The source is a woman between 18 and 29 years old in good health and CMV-seronegative. This chain connects TRBV9 to TRBJ2-2, with 11 bases aligning to TRBD2. The sequenced sample was PBMCs. DNA of the CDR3: TGTGCCAGCAGCGTATCCGCACTAGCGGGAGTTGTCACCGGGGAGCTGTTTTTT. It encodes CASSVSALAGVVTGELFF. Variable domain in full (rest from reference TRBV9 and TRBJ2-2): DSGVTQTPKHLITATGQRVTLRCSPRSGDLSVYWYQQSLDQGLQFLIQYYNGEERAKGNILERFSAQQFPDLHSELNLSSLELGDSALYFCASSVSALAGVVTGELFFGEGSRLTVL.